The rows below give T cell receptor beta chains drawn from one sample of a study of blood T cell repertoires in COVID-19. Sequenced by immunoSEQ multiplex PCR; TCRdb stores in-frame clones only, minus some. The sample has 80,000 to 100,000 clones; over 70% are singletons. Specimen: peripheral blood. These receptors all come from a man in his 60s with acute or convalescent COVID-19. Each CDR3 is given with its conserved first and last residue. The D gene is left open where the match is weak. Expanded clones are given a class, and other clones once, few, many or no size at all.

V	J	size	D	DNA	CDR3
TRBV27	TRBJ2-5	NA	NA	TGTGCCAGCATTCCCTCCGCGGGGCGAAAGGGCTATGAGACCCAGTACTTC	CASIPSAGRKGYETQYF
TRBV30	TRBJ1-2	NA	NA	TGTGCCTGGAGTTTCCGATCAGGGGGCTACACCTTC	CAWSFRSGGYTF
TRBV24-1	TRBJ2-3	NA	NA	TGTGCCACCAGTGATGCGGGAACTAGCACAGATACGCAGTATTTT	CATSDAGTSTDTQYF
TRBV30	TRBJ1-5	NA	NA	TGTGCCTGGAGTGTACCGGTCCGAAATCAGCCCCAGCATTTT	CAWSVPVRNQPQHF
TRBV2	TRBJ1-6	NA	NA	TGTGCCAGCAGTGAAAGGGGACTTAATTCACCCCTCCACTTT	CASSERGLNSPLHF
TRBV19	TRBJ2-1	few	NA	TGTGCCAGTTCCTCGGACAGTTCCTACAATGAGCAGTTCTTC	CASSSDSSYNEQFF
TRBV27	TRBJ1-6	NA	NA	TGTGCCAGCAGTATCGGCCGGGATGTCTATAATTCACCCCTCCACTTT	CASSIGRDVYNSPLHF
TRBV7-3	TRBJ2-2	few	TRBD1	TGTGCCAGCGCAGGACAGGGGGGTTCCGGGGAGCTGTTTTTT	CASAGQGGSGELFF
TRBV7-3	TRBJ1-4	NA	TRBD1	TGTGCCAGCAGCCTTTCGACAGGGGGAGGCGAAAAACTGTTTTTT	CASSLSTGGGEKLFF
TRBV28	TRBJ2-2	NA	NA	TGTGCCAGCAGTTTACCAGGGAAGAACACCGGGGAGCTGTTTTTT	CASSLPGKNTGELFF